The 28 T cell receptor beta chains in this list originate from one sample, sequenced in a study of T cells in Graves' hyperthyroidism and ophthalmopathy (dated by TCRdb to between 2018 and 2021). Receptor libraries were prepared by multiplex PCR. Sequencing was performed on an Illumina HiSeq 2000. Amplification of TCR beta CDR3 regions was carried out from RNA transcripts. A first-round RT-PCR of the TCR CDR3 used the HTBI primer set with the Qiagen OneStep RT-PCR kit. TCRdb took the public reads, trimmed them with fastp at Q25, ran MiXCR for clone calling and kept in-frame beta chains. Each entry is one CDR3 protein sequence, shown with its most common DNA and genes. The sample includes about 590,000 distinct CDR3 sequences, with approximately 14% observed a single time. The biggest ten clones account for about 7% of the sample. The sequenced sample was blood. The receptors were sampled from a woman aged 30 to 39 with Graves' hyperthyroidism.

V and J are TRBV19 and TRBJ1-5; TRBD1 aligns across 11 bases. CDR3 length equals 17 residues. V was clipped by 6 bases and J by 1 base; unmatched bases: 8. Germline V CDR1 and CDR2: LNHDA, SQIVND (reference sequence). This CDR3 is CASRPWTGGASNQPQHF. CDR3 in DNA: TGTGCCAGTAGACCCTGGACAGGGGGCGCGAGCAATCAGCCCCAGCATTTT.

This clonotype showed up many times. The rearrangement links TRBV5-1 to TRBJ2-7, with a weak D call TRBD2 (5 bases). This CDR3 has 14 amino acids. Germline V gene sequence: CDR1 SGHRS, CDR2 YFSETQ. The V and J ends lost 4 bases and 6 bases respectively, with 17 bases between them. CDR3 coding DNA: TGCGCCAGCAGCATCGGACTCCTCGTCCCCGAGCAGTACTTC. Protein sequence: CASSIGLLVPEQYF.

This clonotype was seen a handful of times. This chain links TRBV4-1 with TRBJ2-7, with D perhaps matching TRBD2 (5 bases). V was shortened by 1 base and J by 1 base, with 11 bases between the two germline ends. Germline loops: CDR1 MGHRA, CDR2 YSYEKL. The CDR3 is 15 amino acids. The CDR3 DNA is TGCGCCAGCAGCCAAGTGGGCGGACTGTCCTACGAGCAGTACTTC. This sequence encodes CASSQVGGLSYEQYF.

In this sample, this clonotype turned up many times. This rearrangement joins TRBV27 to TRBJ2-1; TRBD1 matches 7 bases. V was clipped by 5 bases and J by 0 bases; unmatched bases: 16. This CDR3 has 19 amino acids. Germline values: CDR1 MNHEY, CDR2 SMNVEV (reference sequence). This chain's CDR3 is CASSPKSGTAEFSYNEQFF. CDR3 bases: TGTGCCAGCAGTCCGAAATCCGGGACAGCCGAATTCTCCTACAATGAGCAGTTCTTC.

The V gene is TRBV12-3 or TRBV12-4, the J gene TRBJ2-6; D is uncertain. V gave up 7 bases and J gave up 0 bases, with 10 bases separating them. The CDR3 sequence is 15 residues long. CDR3 amino acids: CASTPRSSGANVLTF. CDR3 DNA: TGTGCCAGCACCCCCCGAAGCTCTGGGGCCAACGTCCTGACTTTC.

This clonotype came up a few times. The V call is TRBV27, the J call TRBJ2-2, with 13 positions matching TRBD2. The germline V gene has CDR1 MNHEY and CDR2 SMNVEV (reference sequence). Trimming removed 5 bases from V and 1 base from J; junction bases left unmatched: 4. This CDR3 contains 17 residues. The CDR3 nucleotides read TGTGCCAGCAGTCCGGGACTAGCGGGAAAGAACACCGGGGAGCTGTTTTTT. It is translated as CASSPGLAGKNTGELFF.

This clonotype was recorded many times. V is TRBV20-1 and J is TRBJ1-1; D possibly corresponds to TRBD1 (6 bases). The CDR3 is made up of 13 amino acids. V gave up 2 bases and J gave up 1 base, with 8 bases separating them. CDR1 DFQATT and CDR2 SNEGSKA come from the germline V gene (reference sequence). This chain's CDR3 is CSARYRENTEAFF. The CDR3 nucleotides are TGCAGTGCTAGATACAGGGAGAACACTGAAGCTTTCTTT.

This clonotype was counted many times. The chain combines TRBV27 with TRBJ2-7; 8 positions match TRBD1. V dropped 4 bases and J dropped 3; count of bases not matched to a gene: 5. Germline CDR1 is MNHEY and CDR2 is SMNVEV (reference sequence). CDR3 length: 14 residues. DNA of the CDR3: TGTGCCAGCAGTTCAGGGGGCTTCCGCTACGAGCAGTACTTC. Translation gives CASSSGGFRYEQYF.

This clonotype was recorded once. The CDR3, as DNA: TGCGCCAGCAGCCAAGATCCGGGAGGATCAGATACGCAGTATTTT. Protein: CASSQDPGGSDTQYF. This rearrangement joins TRBV4-1 to TRBJ2-3, with 7 bases aligning to TRBD2. CDR3 length: 15 residues. Trimming took 0 bases from V and 4 from J; bases not matched to a gene: 4. Germline V CDR1 and CDR2: MGHRA, YSYEKL.

This clonotype came up a few times. V usage is TRBV6-5 and J usage is TRBJ2-3; possibly TRBD1 or TRBD2 for D (5 bases each). Germline CDR1 MNHEY, CDR2 SVGAGI. The CDR3 covers 17 residues. The V end was cut by 2 bases, the J end by 1 base, with 16 bases between. CDR3 coding DNA: TGTGCCAGCAGTTACACCCAATCTGGGGGACGCACAGATACGCAGTATTTT. It specifies CASSYTQSGGRTDTQYF.

This chain links TRBV9 with TRBJ2-1; TRBD1 might be the D (6 bases). Germline CDR1 is SGDLS and CDR2 is YYNGEE. The CDR3 sequence is 15 residues long. The V gene lost 3 bases and the J gene lost 0 bases, with 10 bases spanning the gap. The CDR3 reads CASSATGSSYNEQFF. CDR3 DNA sequence: TGTGCCAGCAGCGCAACAGGGAGCTCCTACAATGAGCAGTTCTTC.

Many counts were recorded for this clonotype. The gene calls are TRBV7-2 and TRBJ2-7, with 11 bases fitting TRBD1. The CDR3 is 15 amino acids. Germline assignment: CDR1 SGHTA and CDR2 FQGNSA. Losses at the gene ends were 2 bases for V and 2 bases for J; bases not matched to a gene: 2. In DNA form, the CDR3 reads TGTGCCAGCAGCTTAATGGGACAGGGGGCCTACGAGCAGTACTTC. This translates into CASSLMGQGAYEQYF. The entire variable domain, with the rest obtained from reference TRBV7-2 and TRBJ2-7, is as follows: GAGVSQSPSNKVTEKGKDVELRCDPISGHTALYWYRQSLGQGLEFLIYFQGNSAPDKSGLPSDRFSAERTGGSVSTLTIQRTQQEDSAVYLCASSLMGQGAYEQYFGPGTRLTVT.

This clonotype has ten or more counts. V is TRBV11-3 and J is TRBJ2-3, with D unclear. The V gene lost 5 bases and the J gene lost 2 bases, with 8 bases spanning the gap. Germline V gene lookup returns CDR1 SGHNT and CDR2 YENEEA. The CDR3 extends over 13 amino acids. This chain's CDR3 is CASSPVDTDTQYF. The DNA of the CDR3 is TGTGCCAGCAGCCCGGTTGACACAGATACGCAGTATTTT.

This clonotype is a singleton in its sample. This rearrangement joins TRBV6-1 to TRBJ2-4, with no clear D. Trimming cost V 1 base and J 6 bases, with 10 bases left between them. CDR1 and CDR2 from the germline V gene are MNHNS and SASEGT. The CDR3 covers 14 residues. The CDR3 region has the DNA TGTGCCAGCAGTGAAGAGTTGGAGATAAACATTCAGTACTTC. As protein: CASSEELEINIQYF.

This clonotype came up many times. V and J are TRBV24-1 and TRBJ1-2; 7 bases line up with TRBD1. With V trimmed by 3 bases and J by 6 bases, 18 bases remained unmatched. CDR3 length equals 18 residues. Germline loops: CDR1 KGHDR, CDR2 SFDVKD. The CDR3 region is CATSDGETGRIRGDGYTF. The CDR3 nucleotides read TGTGCCACCAGTGATGGAGAGACAGGGAGGATAAGGGGAGATGGCTACACCTTC.

This clonotype was seen more than once but under ten times. This sequence joins TRBV11-2 and TRBJ2-1; D unresolved. This CDR3 has 8 amino acids. Germline loops: CDR1 SGHAT, CDR2 FQNNGV. CDR3: CAVGEQFF. The CDR3 region has the DNA TGTGCTGTCGGGGAGCAGTTCTTC.

There are many counts of this clonotype. The chain is built from TRBV6-1 and TRBJ2-3; the D call may be TRBD1 or TRBD2 (6 bases each). The germline gives CDR1 MNHNS, CDR2 SASEGT. V was pared by 5 bases and J by 3 bases, with 15 bases between. This CDR3 region has 15 residues. The CDR3 region is CASSRLGGSTDTQYF. The CDR3 DNA sequence: TGTGCCAGCAGTCGCTTAGGGGGGTCGACAGATACGCAGTATTTT.

The gene calls are TRBV19 and TRBJ2-3; 9 bases align to TRBD2. In germline, CDR1 is LNHDA, CDR2 SQIVND (reference sequence). CDR3 length: 18 amino acids. V shed 3 bases and J 7 bases; nucleotides not matched to a gene: 17. CDR3 sequence: CASSMYYLEAGGENTQYF. The CDR3 DNA reads TGTGCCAGTAGTATGTATTACCTAGAAGCGGGAGGTGAAAATACGCAGTATTTT.

This clonotype came up a few times. The gene calls are TRBV18 and TRBJ1-1; D is possibly TRBD1 (6 bases). The germline CDR1 and CDR2 sequences are KGHSH and LQKENI. V lost 1 base to trimming and J lost 4 bases, with 16 bases between them. The CDR3 sequence is 16 residues long. CDR3 bases: TGTGCCAGCTCACCACTAGTAGTGGAGGGGGGCACTGAAGCTTTCTTT. Its translation is CASSPLVVEGGTEAFF.

The sample holds many counts of this clonotype. The V call is TRBV7-9, the J call TRBJ2-7; possible D gene TRBD2, 5 bases. This CDR3 has 12 amino acids. Per the germline V gene, CDR1 is SEHNR and CDR2 is FQNEAQ (reference sequence). V shed 5 bases and J shed 3 bases, with 8 bases lying between them. The CDR3 is CASSQSGYEQYF. The DNA of the CDR3 is TGTGCCAGCAGCCAAAGCGGCTACGAGCAGTACTTC.

This clonotype was observed a few times. The chain is built from TRBV28 and TRBJ1-5; possible D gene TRBD1, 5 bases. CDR3 size: 17 residues. Trimming took off 5 bases at V and 1 base at J, with 18 bases between the two ends. Germline V gene lookup returns CDR1 MDHEN and CDR2 SYDVKM. The CDR3, as DNA: TGTGCCAGCAGTCGAACTCAGGGTTCTCGGAGCAATCAGCCCCAGCATTTT. Translating it yields CASSRTQGSRSNQPQHF.

This clonotype was counted a few times. The V call is TRBV7-9, the J call TRBJ2-7, with 10 bases fitting TRBD1. V shed 5 bases and J 4 bases; nucleotides not matched to a gene: 8. This CDR3 spans 15 amino acids. Looked up from germline, CDR1 is SEHNR and CDR2 is FQNEAQ (reference sequence). The CDR3 sequence: CASSPLTGGYYEQYF. The CDR3 coding sequence is TGTGCCAGCAGCCCCCTGACAGGGGGCTATTACGAGCAGTACTTC.

Note on this clonotype: It may be a read error: a sequence one base away is much more abundant. The genes are TRBV12-3 or TRBV12-4 and TRBJ2-2; D is perhaps TRBD1 (6 bases). The CDR3 consists of 16 residues. In nucleotides, the CDR3 is TGTGCCAGCCAGAACCCGAGGGGGACGGTCACCGGGGAGCTGTCTTTT. Protein sequence: CASQNPRGTVTGELSF.

In its sample, this clonotype was seen many times. The chain recombines TRBV20-1 with TRBJ2-2, with TRBD2 matching over 7 bases. Germline V gene lookup returns CDR1 DFQATT and CDR2 SNEGSKA (reference sequence). V lost 6 bases to trimming and J lost 0 bases; unmatched junction nucleotides: 7. This CDR3 contains 15 residues. CDR3: CSAPSGHANTGELFF. The CDR3, as DNA: TGCAGTGCCCCTAGCGGTCACGCGAACACCGGGGAGCTGTTTTTT.

As to this clonotype: The junction differs from germline at one of its ends, possibly a read error. The CDR3 here is CATRKTSGRADAQYF. The CDR3 DNA reads TGTGCCACCAGAAAGACTAGCGGGAGAGCAGATGCGCAGTATTTT. This rearrangement joins TRBV15 to TRBJ2-3; 12 nucleotides match TRBD2. This CDR3 is built from 15 residues. Germline CDR1 is LNHNV and CDR2 is YYDKDF (reference sequence).

This clonotype has ten or more counts. The genes are TRBV18 and TRBJ1-6; D unresolved. The CDR3 has 13 residues. Germline CDR1 is KGHSH and CDR2 is LQKENI. V gave up 6 bases and J gave up 5 bases, with 8 bases separating them. Here the CDR3 reads CASSRTDNSPLHF. In DNA, the CDR3 is TGTGCCAGCTCGCGGACGGATAATTCACCCCTCCACTTT.

This clonotype was seen at least ten times. The CDR3 nucleotides read TGTGCCAGCAGTGAAGCGCGCGTCCCAGACACTGAAGCTTTCTTT. Translated, it gives CASSEARVPDTEAFF. The V call is TRBV2, the J call TRBJ1-1; no reliable D call. The CDR3 has 15 residues. CDR1 and CDR2 from the germline V gene are SNHLY and FYNNEI. The V end lost 0 bases, the J end lost 3 bases, and 11 bases lay between the germline ends.

This clonotype was counted a few times. This could be a read error, since a much larger clone is one nucleotide away. J is TRBJ2-5 and V is TRBV7-2; D remains unclear. CDR1 SGHTA and CDR2 FQGNSA come from the germline V gene. Between the trimmed V and J ends, which lost 1 base and 1 base, there was a span of 4 bases. The CDR3 consists of 13 residues. CDR3 sequence (DNA): TGTGCCAGCAGCTTAGGATTCCAAGAGACCCAGTACTTC. This sequence encodes CASSLGFQETQYF.